The rows below give T cell receptor beta chains drawn from one sample of a study of OX40 agonist ivuxolimab in advanced cancers. The data were produced by immunoSEQ multiplex PCR, yet TCRdb's version contains in-frame clones alone and is incomplete. The sample has more than 100,000 clones, 80% to 90% seen once. The sequences come from CD4+ or CD8+ T cells sorted from blood, collected in a trial of the OX40 agonist ivuxolimab. These receptors all stem from an adult with an advanced solid tumor such as melanoma, head and neck, liver or kidney cancer. CDR3s include the opening cysteine and the closing phenylalanine or tryptophan. The listing skips clone size in some rows; elsewhere it reads once, few, many or a size class.

j_call,clone_size,v_call,cdr3_aa
TRBJ1-1,NA,TRBV25-1,CASSKSLVNTEAFF
TRBJ2-3,NA,TRBV30,CAWARGGTDTQYF
TRBJ1-1,NA,TRBV4-3,CASSPLPGQWNTEAFF
TRBJ1-6,NA,TRBV28,CASSQRQLTYNSPLHF
TRBJ2-5,NA,TRBV9,CASSGETQYF
TRBJ1-1,NA,TRBV7-2,CASSSTGNTEAFF
TRBJ2-3,NA,TRBV7-6,CASSLARLAGGRRETDTQYF
TRBJ1-4,NA,TRBV12-5,CASGLGTPNEKLFF
TRBJ2-7,NA,TRBV11-2,CASSLGASGQGSEQYF
TRBJ1-1,NA,TRBV7-9,CASSSRTGRNTEAFF
TRBJ1-5,once,TRBV6-6,CASSYSKESNQPQHF
TRBJ1-5,NA,TRBV6-5,CASSYKGSDQPQHF
TRBJ2-3,once,TRBV7-2,CASSLRTGEKYF
TRBJ1-3,NA,TRBV5-5,CASSFRMEGALGGNTIYF
TRBJ2-2,NA,TRBV7-2,CASSALTGLNTGELFF
TRBJ2-2,NA,TRBV19,CASSISDKSTGELFF
TRBJ2-5,NA,TRBV10-3,CAISVGQGYQETQYF